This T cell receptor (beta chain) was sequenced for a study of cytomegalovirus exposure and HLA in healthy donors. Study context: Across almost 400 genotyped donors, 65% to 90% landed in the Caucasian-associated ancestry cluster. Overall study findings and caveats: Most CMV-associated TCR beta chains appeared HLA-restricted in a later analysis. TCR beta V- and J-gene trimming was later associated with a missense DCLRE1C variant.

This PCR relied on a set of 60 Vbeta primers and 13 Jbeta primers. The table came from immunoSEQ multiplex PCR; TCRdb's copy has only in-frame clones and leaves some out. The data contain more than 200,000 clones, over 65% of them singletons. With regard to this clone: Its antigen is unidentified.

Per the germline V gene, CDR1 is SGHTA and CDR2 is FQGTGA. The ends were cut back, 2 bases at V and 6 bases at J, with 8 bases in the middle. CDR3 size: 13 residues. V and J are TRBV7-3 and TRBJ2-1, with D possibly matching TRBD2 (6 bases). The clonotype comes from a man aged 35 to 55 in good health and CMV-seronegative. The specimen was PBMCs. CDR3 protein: CASSLGGANEQFF. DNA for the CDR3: TGTGCCAGCAGCTTAGGAGGGGCCAATGAGCAGTTCTTC.